Each of the 30 T cell receptor beta chains below was sequenced from the same sample in a study of cytomegalovirus exposure and HLA in healthy donors (dated by TCRdb to about 2017). Libraries were constructed by the immunoSEQ multiplex PCR assay. A mixture of 60 forward primers for TCR Vbeta segments and 13 reverse primers for TCR Jbeta segments was used in the multiplex PCR. TCRdb obtained this table from immuneACCESS and retained in-frame rearrangements with V and J assigned. These tables miss some clones; where compared with another copy, unresolved V genes account for less than half of the shortfall, and the remainder is unexplained. This sample gives 150,000 to 200,000 clones in total; 75% to 90% of them show up just once. Clones ranked in the top ten supply around 2% of the sample. What was sequenced was PBMCs. Source of these receptors: a human donor in good health.

The chain carries TRBV4-3 and TRBJ1-1; no reliable D call. Germline V gene data show CDR1 as LGHNA and CDR2 as YSLEER. The CDR3 runs 15 residues. V lost 1 base and J 1 base, leaving 10 bases between the germline ends. CDR3 in amino acids: CASSQAPQENTEAFF. CDR3 DNA sequence: TGCGCCAGCAGCCAAGCCCCGCAGGAGAACACTGAAGCTTTCTTT.

The V call is TRBV7-6, the J call TRBJ1-4; D is perhaps TRBD1 (6 bases). V was trimmed by 1 base and J by 7 bases, leaving 10 bases between them. Looked up from germline, CDR1 is SGHVS and CDR2 is FNYEAQ. This CDR3 is built from 14 residues. The CDR3 sequence is CASSLVGGGEKLFF. CDR3 in DNA: TGTGCCAGCAGCTTAGTAGGGGGTGGTGAAAAACTGTTTTTT.

The CDR3 loop reads CASSFGGSNYGYTF. CDR3 sequence (DNA): TGTGCCAGCAGCTTTGGGGGGTCTAACTATGGCTACACCTTC. The genes are TRBV5-4 and TRBJ1-2; D possibly corresponds to TRBD1 (5 bases). Trimming pared 2 bases from V and 0 bases from J, leaving 8 bases between. Per the germline V gene, CDR1 is SGHNT and CDR2 is YYREEE (reference sequence). The CDR3 runs to 14 residues.

V gene TRBV4-3 combines with J gene TRBJ2-1; 8 nucleotides match TRBD2. The CDR3 length is 17 residues. CDR1 and CDR2 (germline): LGHNA, YSLEER. V was clipped by 0 bases and J by 8 bases; unmatched bases: 12. In DNA form, the CDR3 reads TGCGCCAGCAGCCAAGATTATTTAACGGGGGGGCCCTATGAGCAGTTCTTC. Translated, it gives CASSQDYLTGGPYEQFF.

The rearrangement joins TRBV6-6 to TRBJ1-6; TRBD1 agrees at 7 bases. Trimming took 2 bases from V and 16 from J; bases not matched to a gene: 2. The CDR3 is made up of 11 amino acids. The V gene's germline CDR1 is MNHNY and CDR2 SVGAGI (reference sequence). CDR3 sequence reads: CASSYRDSLHF. The CDR3 DNA reads TGTGCCAGCAGTTACCGGGACAGTCTCCACTTT.

The CDR3 is CASSETARGPDTQYF. DNA of the CDR3: TGTGCCAGCAGTGAAACCGCTAGAGGCCCAGATACGCAGTATTTT. The chain employs TRBV2 and TRBJ2-3; D remains ambiguous. The V gene lost 2 bases and the J gene lost 4 bases, with 13 bases spanning the gap. Germline V gives CDR1 SNHLY, CDR2 FYNNEI. The CDR3 loop spans 15 amino acids.

V is TRBV5-6 and J is TRBJ1-5, with D perhaps matching TRBD1 (6 bases). CDR3 length: 14 residues. From germline, CDR1 is SGHDT and CDR2 YYEEEE. V was trimmed by 0 bases and J by 5 bases, leaving 9 bases between them. The CDR3 spells CASSLGGLDQPQHF. The DNA of the CDR3 is TGTGCCAGCAGCTTGGGGGGGCTGGATCAGCCCCAGCATTTT.

This rearrangement joins TRBV7-9 to TRBJ2-2; 8 bases agree with TRBD1. The CDR3 totals 14 residues. Germline CDR1 and CDR2: SEHNR and FQNEAQ (reference sequence). V dropped 2 bases and J dropped 7; count of bases not matched to a gene: 3. The CDR3 coding sequence is TGTGCCAGCAGCTTACAGGGGGCTGGCGGGGAGCTGTTTTTT. Translation: CASSLQGAGGELFF.

The V call is TRBV7-8, the J call TRBJ2-3; possible D gene TRBD2, 5 bases. Germline V gives CDR1 SGHVS, CDR2 FQNEAQ. The CDR3 extends over 15 amino acids. The germline V and J ends were trimmed by 5 bases and 0 bases, with 12 bases remaining between them. This CDR3 is CASSAGLTSTDTQYF. Here the CDR3 DNA reads TGTGCCAGCAGCGCCGGACTGACTAGCACAGATACGCAGTATTTT.

In DNA, the CDR3 is TGTGCCAGCAGATCCGGGACAGGTATCTATGGCTACACCTTC. It encodes CASRSGTGIYGYTF. This chain connects TRBV6-1 to TRBJ1-2; TRBD1 agrees at 8 bases. Germline CDR1 is MNHNS and CDR2 is SASEGT. CDR3 length: 14 residues. The J segment lost 4 bases and the V segment lost 6 bases, leaving 7 bases of the junction unmatched.

This clone has just one count. CDR3 DNA: TGTGCCAGCAGTTACTCGGAGGGGGCTTCTAATGAAAAACTGTTTTTT. This encodes CASSYSEGASNEKLFF. The genes are TRBV6-5 and TRBJ1-4; 7 bases are shared with TRBD1. This CDR3 spans 16 amino acids. Germline V CDR1 and CDR2: MNHEY, SVGAGI. V lost 0 bases and J lost 3; bases outside the gene matches: 4.

CDR3 nucleotides: TGTGCCAGCAGCTTAGCGGGGGGGCCAGGCAATGAGCAGTTCTTC. Protein: CASSLAGGPGNEQFF. The chain joins TRBV9 to TRBJ2-1; 11 nucleotides match TRBD2. V lost 4 bases and J lost 6; bases outside the gene matches: 6. CDR1 and CDR2 (germline): SGDLS, YYNGEE. CDR3 length: 15 residues.

This chain uses TRBV4-1 with TRBJ2-3, with TRBD2 matching over 10 bases. After removal of 1 base from V and 6 bases from J, the junction contained 4 bases not matched to a gene. Looked up from germline, CDR1 is MGHRA and CDR2 is YSYEKL. The CDR3 is made up of 15 amino acids. CDR3 sequence (DNA): TGCGCCAGCAGCCAAGGTAGCGGGGGGACTGATACGCAGTATTTT. Translation: CASSQGSGGTDTQYF.

The chain recombines TRBV7-3 with TRBJ2-3; D perhaps matches TRBD1 (5 bases). Germline CDR1 SGHTA, CDR2 FQGTGA. The CDR3 runs 14 residues. Trimming took 5 bases from V and 1 from J, leaving 10 bases between them. CDR3 in amino acids: CASSPGAGTDTQYF. As DNA, the CDR3 is TGTGCCAGCAGCCCTGGGGCGGGCACAGATACGCAGTATTTT.

V usage is TRBV7-3 and J usage is TRBJ2-3; D uncertain. CDR3 length: 12 residues. The V end was cut by 5 bases, the J end by 5 bases, with 8 bases between. Germline lookup yields CDR1 SGHTA and CDR2 FQGTGA. The CDR3 region has the DNA TGTGCCAGCAGCCTTGCGGAAGATACGCAGTATTTT. It specifies CASSLAEDTQYF. Variable domain in full (rest from reference TRBV7-3 and TRBJ2-3): GAGVSQTPSNKVTEKGKYVELRCDPISGHTALYWYRQSLGQGPEFLIYFQGTGAADDSGLPNDRFFAVRPEGSVSTLKIQRTERGDSAVYLCASSLAEDTQYFGPGTRLTVL.

The rearrangement joins TRBV7-8 to TRBJ1-1, with D unclear. V was clipped by 5 bases and J by 8 bases, with 9 bases between them. Germline V gene data show CDR1 as SGHVS and CDR2 as FQNEAQ. The CDR3 consists of 11 residues. CDR3 DNA: TGTGCCAGCAGCCTTAGTCGGGAAGCTTTCTTT. It is translated as CASSLSREAFF.

V gene TRBV9 combines with J gene TRBJ2-5; D is possibly TRBD1 (7 bases). The CDR3 totals 15 residues. V was shortened by 4 bases and J by 5 bases, with 18 bases between the two germline ends. In germline, CDR1 is SGDLS, CDR2 YYNGEE. DNA of the CDR3: TGTGCCAGCAGCACTCAGGGGGTAGGGGGGGAGACCCAGTACTTC. This translates into CASSTQGVGGETQYF.

This clone was observed a few times. This chain connects TRBV5-4 to TRBJ2-5; 8 bases line up with TRBD2. With V trimmed by 4 bases and J by 2 bases, 7 bases remained unmatched. Germline-derived CDR1 and CDR2 are SGHNT and YYREEE (reference sequence). The CDR3 extends over 15 amino acids. CDR3 nucleotides: TGTGCCAGCAGCCCTCGACTAGCGAGACAAGAGACCCAGTACTTC. Amino acids: CASSPRLARQETQYF.

The CDR3 loop is CASSDTLSGGPLNEQFF. In DNA form, the CDR3 reads TGTGCCAGCAGCGATACTCTTAGCGGGGGACCCCTCAATGAGCAGTTCTTC. The chain links TRBV5-4 to TRBJ2-1; 9 nucleotides match TRBD2. In germline, CDR1 is SGHNT, CDR2 YYREEE (reference sequence). The CDR3 consists of 17 residues. Losses at the gene ends were 4 bases for V and 6 bases for J; bases not matched to a gene: 14. Full variable domain (outside the CDR3, taken from reference TRBV5-4 and TRBJ2-1): ETGVTQSPTHLIKTRGQQVTLRCSSQSGHNTVSWYQQALGQGPQFIFQYYREEENGRGNFPPRFSGLQFPNYSSELNVNALELDDSALYLCASSDTLSGGPLNEQFFGPGTRLTVL.

The V gene is TRBV13, the J gene TRBJ2-7; maybe TRBD2 (5 bases). The ends were cut back, 1 base at V and 3 bases at J, with 16 bases in the middle. CDR1 and CDR2 (germline): PRHDT, FYEKMQ (reference sequence). The CDR3 is made up of 16 amino acids. The CDR3 DNA sequence: TGTGCCAGCAGCTTAGTGGTGCGTTCGGGGTTCTACGAGCAGTACTTC. As protein: CASSLVVRSGFYEQYF. Looking up the rest from reference TRBV13 and TRBJ2-7 gives the full variable domain: AAGVIQSPRHLIKEKRETATLKCYPIPRHDTVYWYQQGPGQDPQFLISFYEKMQSDKGSIPDRFSAQQFSDYHSELNMSSLELGDSALYFCASSLVVRSGFYEQYFGPGTRLTVT.

The genes are TRBV9 and TRBJ1-5; D perhaps matches TRBD1 (5 bases). The CDR3 has 15 amino acids. Trimming left V 0 bases short and J 5 bases short, with 12 bases between. Germline loops: CDR1 SGDLS, CDR2 YYNGEE. The DNA of the CDR3 is TGTGCCAGCAGCGTAGGAGGGACTGACGATCAGCCCCAGCATTTT. It specifies CASSVGGTDDQPQHF.

The rearrangement links TRBV6-1 to TRBJ1-3; 7 bases are shared with TRBD1. CDR1 is MNHNS, CDR2 SASEGT, per germline. CDR3 length: 14 amino acids. V was pared by 6 bases and J by 4 bases, with 6 bases of the junction left unmatched. CDR3 DNA: TGTGCCAGCAGAAGACAGGGTTCGGGAAACACCATATATTTT. Protein sequence: CASRRQGSGNTIYF.

This clone has just a few counts. V and J are TRBV9 and TRBJ1-2; 7 nucleotides line up with TRBD1. Germline V gene lookup returns CDR1 SGDLS and CDR2 YYNGEE. J lost 8 bases, V lost 6 bases, and 7 bases had no gene match. The CDR3 contains 12 residues. The DNA of the CDR3 is TGTGCCAGCAAGGGGACAGTGGCAGGCTACACCTTC. This translates into CASKGTVAGYTF.

V is TRBV7-2 and J is TRBJ2-6; tentatively, D is TRBD1 (7 bases). Germline assignment: CDR1 SGHTA and CDR2 FQGNSA. The CDR3 runs to 17 residues. Trimming removed 1 base from V and 2 bases from J, with 12 bases in between. This CDR3 reads CASSLVRGRTGANVLTF. CDR3 DNA: TGTGCCAGCAGCTTAGTCAGGGGGAGGACTGGGGCCAACGTCCTGACTTTC.

The chain is built from TRBV27 and TRBJ2-3; TRBD2 is a possible D gene (6 bases). V was shortened by 2 bases and J by 5 bases, with 11 bases between the two germline ends. The CDR3 runs 14 residues. CDR1 is MNHEY, CDR2 SMNVEV, per germline (reference sequence). CDR3 DNA: TGTGCCAGCAGTTTAGTGGGGCGGGGAGATACGCAGTATTTT. Translation: CASSLVGRGDTQYF.

The rearrangement joins TRBV6-6 to TRBJ2-5; maybe TRBD1 (6 bases). Germline values: CDR1 MNHNY, CDR2 SVGAGI (reference sequence). The CDR3 consists of 12 residues. V was pared by 6 bases and J by 2 bases, with 7 bases between. CDR3 protein: CASSQGQETQYF. CDR3 DNA sequence: TGTGCCAGCAGCCAGGGGCAAGAGACCCAGTACTTC.

The chain links TRBV10-2 to TRBJ2-7, with 7 positions matching TRBD1. V shed 6 bases, J shed 4 bases, and the junction held 6 bases outside the gene matches. Germline CDR1 WSHSY, CDR2 SAAADI. CDR3 size: 13 residues. CDR3 nucleotide sequence: TGCGCCAGCAGGCACGGGACAGATTACGAGCAGTACTTC. As protein: CASRHGTDYEQYF.

The CDR3 reads CASSRPGWWAFF. The CDR3 DNA is TGTGCCAGCAGTCGCCCAGGGTGGTGGGCTTTCTTT. The V and J genes are TRBV6-5 and TRBJ1-1; possibly TRBD1 for D (5 bases). The CDR3 runs to 12 residues. Per the germline V gene, CDR1 is MNHEY and CDR2 is SVGAGI. Trimming took 5 bases from V and 11 from J, leaving 15 bases between them.

The gene calls are TRBV2 and TRBJ1-2, with 10 bases lining up with TRBD1. The CDR3 is 12 amino acids. With V trimmed by 9 bases and J by 5 bases, 3 bases remained unmatched. The germline V gene encodes CDR1 SNHLY and CDR2 FYNNEI. The CDR3: CARDRGLYGYTF. CDR3 in DNA: TGTGCCAGGGACAGGGGGTTATATGGCTACACCTTC.

This clone occurred a few times. V is TRBV7-9 and J is TRBJ2-5, with 7 bases matching TRBD2. Germline CDR1 SEHNR, CDR2 FQNEAQ (reference sequence). V lost 7 bases and J lost 0; bases outside the gene matches: 11. The CDR3 has 16 amino acids. The CDR3, as DNA: TGTGCCAGCACGCCCGGGGCTAGCGGAAACCAAGAGACCCAGTACTTC. Its translation: CASTPGASGNQETQYF.